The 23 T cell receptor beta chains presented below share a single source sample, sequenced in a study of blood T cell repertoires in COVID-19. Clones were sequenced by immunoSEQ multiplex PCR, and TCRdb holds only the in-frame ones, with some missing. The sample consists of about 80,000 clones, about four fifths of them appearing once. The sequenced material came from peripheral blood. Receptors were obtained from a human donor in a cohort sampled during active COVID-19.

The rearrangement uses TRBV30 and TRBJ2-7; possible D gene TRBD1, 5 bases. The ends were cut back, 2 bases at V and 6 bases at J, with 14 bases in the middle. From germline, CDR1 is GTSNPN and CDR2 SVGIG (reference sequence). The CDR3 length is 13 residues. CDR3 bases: TGTGCCTGGAGTCGCCTGGGGCCGGGCGAGCAGTACTTC. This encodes CAWSRLGPGEQYF. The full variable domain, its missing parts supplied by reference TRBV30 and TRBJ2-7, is SQTIHQWPATLVQPVGSPLSLECTVEGTSNPNLYWYRQAAGRGLQLLFYSVGIGQISSEVPQNLSASRPQDRQFILSSKKLLLSDSGFYLCAWSRLGPGEQYFGPGTRLTVT.

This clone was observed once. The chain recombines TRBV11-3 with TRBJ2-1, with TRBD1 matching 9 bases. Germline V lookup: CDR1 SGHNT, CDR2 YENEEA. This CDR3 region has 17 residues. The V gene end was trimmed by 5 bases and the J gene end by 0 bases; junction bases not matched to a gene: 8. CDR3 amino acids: CASSHTMGQGSYNEQFF. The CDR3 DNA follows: TGTGCCAGCAGCCATACCATGGGACAGGGCTCCTACAATGAGCAGTTCTTC. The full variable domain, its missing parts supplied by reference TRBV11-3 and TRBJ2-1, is EAGVVQSPRYKIIEKKQPVAFWCNPISGHNTLYWYLQNLGQGPELLIRYENEEAVDDSQLPKDRFSAERLKGVDSTLKIQPAELGDSAVYLCASSHTMGQGSYNEQFFGPGTRLTVL.

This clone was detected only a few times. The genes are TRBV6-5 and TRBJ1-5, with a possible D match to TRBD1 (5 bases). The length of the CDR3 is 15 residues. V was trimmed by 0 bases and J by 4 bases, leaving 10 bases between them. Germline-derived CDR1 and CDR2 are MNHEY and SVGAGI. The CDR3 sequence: CASSYSKGLNQPQHF. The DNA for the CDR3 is TGTGCCAGCAGTTACTCGAAGGGACTTAATCAGCCCCAGCATTTT.

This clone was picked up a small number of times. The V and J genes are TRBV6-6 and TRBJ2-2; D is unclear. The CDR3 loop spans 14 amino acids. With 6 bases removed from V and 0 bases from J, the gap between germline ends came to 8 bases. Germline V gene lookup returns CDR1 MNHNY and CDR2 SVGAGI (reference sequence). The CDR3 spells CASSPAANTGELFF. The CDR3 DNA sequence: TGTGCCAGCAGCCCCGCGGCGAACACCGGGGAGCTGTTTTTT.

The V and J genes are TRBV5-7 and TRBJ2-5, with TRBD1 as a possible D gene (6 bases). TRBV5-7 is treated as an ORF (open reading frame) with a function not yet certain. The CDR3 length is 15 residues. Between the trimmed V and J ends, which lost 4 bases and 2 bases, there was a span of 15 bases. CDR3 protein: CASSHWDTTQETQYF. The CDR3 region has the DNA TGTGCCAGCAGCCATTGGGACACGACGCAAGAGACCCAGTACTTC.

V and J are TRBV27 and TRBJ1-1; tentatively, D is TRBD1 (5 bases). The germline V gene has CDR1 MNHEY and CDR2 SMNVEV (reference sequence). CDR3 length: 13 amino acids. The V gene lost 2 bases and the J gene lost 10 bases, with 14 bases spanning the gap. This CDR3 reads CASSLKGRGIAFF. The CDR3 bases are TGTGCCAGCAGTTTAAAAGGGCGGGGGATAGCTTTCTTT.

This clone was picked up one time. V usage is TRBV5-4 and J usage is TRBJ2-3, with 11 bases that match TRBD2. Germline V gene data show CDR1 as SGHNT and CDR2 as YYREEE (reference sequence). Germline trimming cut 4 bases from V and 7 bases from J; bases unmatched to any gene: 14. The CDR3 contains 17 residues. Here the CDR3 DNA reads TGTGCCAGCAGCACTTCGTCTAGCGGGGGGACCCTATATACGCAGTATTTT. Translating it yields CASSTSSSGGTLYTQYF.

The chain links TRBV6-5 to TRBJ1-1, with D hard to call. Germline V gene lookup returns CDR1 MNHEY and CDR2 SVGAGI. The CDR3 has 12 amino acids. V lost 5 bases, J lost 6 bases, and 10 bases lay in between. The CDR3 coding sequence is TGTGCCAGCAGTCCCCTACAGTCTGAAGCTTTCTTT. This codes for CASSPLQSEAFF.

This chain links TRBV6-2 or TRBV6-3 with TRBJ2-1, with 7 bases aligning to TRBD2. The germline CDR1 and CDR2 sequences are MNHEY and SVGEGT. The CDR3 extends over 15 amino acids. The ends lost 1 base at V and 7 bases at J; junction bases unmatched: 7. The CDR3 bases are TGTGCCAGCAGTTACTGGGCGGGAGCTGGGAATGAGCAGTTCTTC. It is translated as CASSYWAGAGNEQFF.

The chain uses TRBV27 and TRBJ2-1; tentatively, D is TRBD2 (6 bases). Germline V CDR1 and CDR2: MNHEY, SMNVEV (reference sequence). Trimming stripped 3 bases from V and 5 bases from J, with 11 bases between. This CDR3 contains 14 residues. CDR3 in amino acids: CASSFSGPHNEQFF. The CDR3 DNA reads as TGTGCCAGCAGTTTTAGCGGTCCGCACAATGAGCAGTTCTTC.

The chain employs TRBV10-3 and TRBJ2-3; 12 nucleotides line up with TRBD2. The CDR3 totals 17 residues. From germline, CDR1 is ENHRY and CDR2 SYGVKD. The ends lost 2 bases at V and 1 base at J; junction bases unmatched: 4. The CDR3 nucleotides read TGTGCCATCAGTGAGGATAGACTAGCGGGAGGCACAGATACGCAGTATTTT. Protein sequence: CAISEDRLAGGTDTQYF.

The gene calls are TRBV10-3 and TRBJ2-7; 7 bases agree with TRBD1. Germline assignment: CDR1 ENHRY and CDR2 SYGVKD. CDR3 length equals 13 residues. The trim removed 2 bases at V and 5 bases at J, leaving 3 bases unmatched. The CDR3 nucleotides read TGTGCCATCAGTGAGACCGGACAGGACGAGCAGTACGTC. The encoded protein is CAISETGQDEQYV.

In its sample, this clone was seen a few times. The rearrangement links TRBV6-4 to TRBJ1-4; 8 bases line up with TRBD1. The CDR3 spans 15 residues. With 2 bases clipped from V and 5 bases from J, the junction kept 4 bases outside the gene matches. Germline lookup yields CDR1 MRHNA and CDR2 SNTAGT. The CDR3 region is CASSDGTGANEKLFF. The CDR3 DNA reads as TGTGCCAGCAGTGACGGGACAGGAGCCAATGAAAAACTGTTTTTT.

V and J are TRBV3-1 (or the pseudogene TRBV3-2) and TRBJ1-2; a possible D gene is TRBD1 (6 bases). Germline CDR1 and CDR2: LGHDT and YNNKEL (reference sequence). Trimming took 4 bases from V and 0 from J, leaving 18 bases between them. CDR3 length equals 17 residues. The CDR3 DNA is TGTGCCAGCAGCCTCCGGGACACCCGGCTAGCTAACTATGGCTACACCTTC. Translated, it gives CASSLRDTRLANYGYTF.

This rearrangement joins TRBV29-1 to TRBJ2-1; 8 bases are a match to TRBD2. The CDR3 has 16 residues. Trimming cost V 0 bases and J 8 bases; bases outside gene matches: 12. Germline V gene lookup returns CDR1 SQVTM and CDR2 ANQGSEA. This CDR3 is CSVEDPIAGRVDEQFF. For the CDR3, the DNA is TGCAGCGTTGAAGATCCGATAGCGGGACGGGTCGATGAGCAGTTCTTC.

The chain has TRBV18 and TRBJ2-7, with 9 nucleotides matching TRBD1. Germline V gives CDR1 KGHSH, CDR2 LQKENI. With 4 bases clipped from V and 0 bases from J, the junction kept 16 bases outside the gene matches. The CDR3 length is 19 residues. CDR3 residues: CASSRDPPSGTGNSYEQYV. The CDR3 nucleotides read TGTGCCAGCTCACGGGACCCACCCTCCGGGACAGGGAACTCCTACGAGCAGTACGTC.

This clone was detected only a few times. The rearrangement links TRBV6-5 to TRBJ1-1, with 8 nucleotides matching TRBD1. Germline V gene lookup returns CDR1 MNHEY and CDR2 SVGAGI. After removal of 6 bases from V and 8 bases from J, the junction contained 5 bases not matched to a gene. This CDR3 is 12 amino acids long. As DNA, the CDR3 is TGTGCCAGCAGCCGGGGGGACAGGGAAGCTTTCTTT. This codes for CASSRGDREAFF.

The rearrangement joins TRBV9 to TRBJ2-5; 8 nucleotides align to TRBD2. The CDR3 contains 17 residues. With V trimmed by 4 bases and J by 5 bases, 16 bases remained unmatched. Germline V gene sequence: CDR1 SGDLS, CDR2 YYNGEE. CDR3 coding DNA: TGTGCCAGCAGCTCCGGGGGGGCCCTCCCAGGTTGGGAGACCCAGTACTTC. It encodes CASSSGGALPGWETQYF.

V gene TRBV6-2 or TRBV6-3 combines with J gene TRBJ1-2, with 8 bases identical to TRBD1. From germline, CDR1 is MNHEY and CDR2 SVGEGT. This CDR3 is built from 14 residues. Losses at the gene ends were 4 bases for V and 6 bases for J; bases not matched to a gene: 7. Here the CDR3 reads CASSSTTGVDGYTF. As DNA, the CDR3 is TGTGCCAGCAGTTCAACGACAGGGGTCGATGGCTACACCTTC.

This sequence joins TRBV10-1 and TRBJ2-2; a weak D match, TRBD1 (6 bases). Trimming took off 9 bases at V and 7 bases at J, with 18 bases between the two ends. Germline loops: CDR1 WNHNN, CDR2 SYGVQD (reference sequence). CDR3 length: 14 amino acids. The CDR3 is CASETFRGVGELFF. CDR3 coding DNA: TGCGCCAGTGAGACCTTCAGGGGAGTCGGGGAGCTGTTTTTT.

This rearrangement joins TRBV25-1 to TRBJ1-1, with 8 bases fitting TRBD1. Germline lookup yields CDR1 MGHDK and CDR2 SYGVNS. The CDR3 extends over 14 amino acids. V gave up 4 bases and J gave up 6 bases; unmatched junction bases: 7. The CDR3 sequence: CASSARDRFAEAFF. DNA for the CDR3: TGTGCCAGCAGTGCACGGGACAGGTTTGCTGAAGCTTTCTTT.

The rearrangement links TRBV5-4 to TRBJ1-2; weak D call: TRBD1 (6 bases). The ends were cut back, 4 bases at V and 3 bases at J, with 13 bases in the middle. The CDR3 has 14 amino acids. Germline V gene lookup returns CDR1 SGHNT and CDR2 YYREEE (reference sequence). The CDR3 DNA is TGTGCCAGCAGCGAGGACAGCCAGTACTATGGCTACACCTTC. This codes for CASSEDSQYYGYTF.

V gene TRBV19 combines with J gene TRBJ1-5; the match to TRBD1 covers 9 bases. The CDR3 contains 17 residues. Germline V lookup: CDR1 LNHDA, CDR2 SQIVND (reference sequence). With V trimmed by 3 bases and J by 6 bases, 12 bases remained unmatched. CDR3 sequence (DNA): TGTGCCAGTAGTATCCCCGAACAGGGGGCTTGGGGTCAGCCCCAGCATTTT. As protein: CASSIPEQGAWGQPQHF.